This entry concerns a single T cell receptor (beta chain). Its antigen is as yet unknown. This CDR3 comprises 14 residues. V dropped 3 bases and J dropped 4 bases, with 7 bases sitting between them. Germline V gives CDR1 SEHNR, CDR2 FQNEAQ (reference sequence). This sample stems from a study of OX40 agonist ivuxolimab in advanced cancers. At the level of the study: Patients received intravenous ivuxolimab every 2 weeks at 0.01 to 10 mg/kg. Enrollees could have had prior anti-PD-1, anti-PD-L1 or anti-CTLA-4 therapy, which roughly 40% had received. Study-wide points: Dose levels from 0.1 to 3.0 mg/kg saw CD4+ and CD8+ blood T cells expand clonally by week 6. With doses of 0.1-3.0 mg/kg, partial responders showed among the lowest clonal expansion.

The assay was immunoSEQ multiplex PCR, and TCRdb's table has in-frame clones only and misses some. The table lists around 40,000 clones, approximately 80% of them singletons. The source material was CD4+ or CD8+ T cells sorted from blood, sampled in a trial of the OX40 agonist ivuxolimab. The chain recombines TRBV7-9 with TRBJ2-6, with D unresolved. The receptor was derived from an adult with an advanced solid tumor such as melanoma, head and neck, liver or kidney cancer. CDR3 sequence: CASSFVRGANVLTF. The CDR3 DNA sequence: TGTGCCAGCAGCTTTGTGAGGGGGGCCAACGTCCTGACTTTC.